A single sample gave rise to the 3 T cell receptor beta chains below, sequenced in a study of cytomegalovirus exposure and HLA in healthy donors (dated by TCRdb to about 2017). The method behind the library was the immunoSEQ multiplex PCR assay. For the multiplex PCR, a mixture combining 60 forward primers for TCR Vbeta segments and 13 reverse primers for TCR Jbeta segments was used. The table was pulled from immuneACCESS by TCRdb, which kept in-frame rearrangements only. Such tables lose some clones; where checked, under half of the loss comes from unresolved V genes, and the rest has no known cause. This sample's clone table shows some 130,000 clones. Under 2% of the sample is taken by the ten largest. Sequences were obtained from PBMCs. Receptors were obtained from a woman aged 40-49 years in good health and CMV-seropositive.

The V gene is TRBV19, the J gene TRBJ1-4, with D maybe TRBD1 (5 bases). The CDR3 is made up of 12 amino acids. Deletions cut 8 bases from V and 7 bases from J, with 11 bases between. Germline CDR1 and CDR2: LNHDA and SQIVND (reference sequence). CDR3 amino acids: CASRQGFEKLFF. In nucleotides, the CDR3 is TGTGCCAGTCGGCAGGGTTTTGAAAAACTGTTTTTT.

This sequence joins TRBV19 and TRBJ2-1; 7 nucleotides align to TRBD1. The CDR3 length is 17 residues. With 5 bases clipped from V and 2 bases from J, the junction kept 12 bases outside the gene matches. The germline V gene has CDR1 LNHDA and CDR2 SQIVND (reference sequence). For the CDR3, the DNA is TGTGCCAGTAGTCCCAGAGACAGGGTGCGGCCCTACAATGAGCAGTTCTTC. It is translated as CASSPRDRVRPYNEQFF.

The chain carries TRBV6-4 and TRBJ2-2, with D possibly TRBD2 on 5 matching bases. Germline lookup yields CDR1 MRHNA and CDR2 SNTAGT. V shed 5 bases and J shed 0 bases, with 10 bases lying between them. CDR3 length: 15 amino acids. The chain's CDR3 is CASSRTATNTGELFF. In nucleotides, the CDR3 is TGTGCCAGCAGTCGGACTGCCACGAACACCGGGGAGCTGTTTTTT.